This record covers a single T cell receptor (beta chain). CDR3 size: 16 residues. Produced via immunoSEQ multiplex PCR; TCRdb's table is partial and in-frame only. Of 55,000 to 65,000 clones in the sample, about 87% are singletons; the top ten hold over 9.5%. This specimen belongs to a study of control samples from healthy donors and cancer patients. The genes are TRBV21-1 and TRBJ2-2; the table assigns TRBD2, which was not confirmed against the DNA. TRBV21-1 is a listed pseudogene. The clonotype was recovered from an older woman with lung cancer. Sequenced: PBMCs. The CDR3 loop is CARTSGRRGGTGELFF. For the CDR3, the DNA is TGTGCCAGGACTAGCGGGAGAAGAGGCGGCACCGGGGAGCTGTTTTTT.